What follows are 12 T cell receptor beta chains derived from one specimen sequenced in a study of shared clonotypes between healthy human individuals. TCRdb's copy holds only in-frame clones and misses some; the assay was immunoSEQ multiplex PCR. The data show about 2.4 million clones, 80% to 95% seen once. What was sequenced was naive CD4+ T cells from PBMCs. This sample's subset: CD45RA+ positively selected. The receptors were gathered from a young man in good health. Some clones in this sample may be carry-over from other donors' samples.

The chain combines TRBV6-5 with TRBJ1-1, with 8 bases matching TRBD1. The CDR3 consists of 16 residues. Trimming cost V 1 base and J 4 bases; bases outside gene matches: 8. Germline CDR1 reads MNHEY; CDR2 reads SVGAGI. Here the CDR3 DNA reads TGTGCCAGCAGTTACTTCAGCGCAGGGGGCGGCACTGAAGCTTTCTTT. Encoded protein: CASSYFSAGGGTEAFF.

The chain links TRBV6-4 to TRBJ2-3; weak D call: TRBD1 (6 bases). This CDR3 has 16 amino acids. Trimming removed 3 bases from V and 6 bases from J, with 19 bases in between. From germline, CDR1 is MRHNA and CDR2 SNTAGT. The CDR3 DNA reads as TGTGCCAGCAGTGAAAGGCCAGGGGTTTCTTCCGATACGCAGTATTTT. Encoded protein: CASSERPGVSSDTQYF.

The CDR3 DNA is TGTGCCAGCAGCTTTTCACAGTCCTCCTACGAGCAGTACTTC. Translating gives CASSFSQSSYEQYF. The rearrangement uses TRBV7-2 and TRBJ2-7; D ambiguous. The V end lost 3 bases, the J end lost 0 bases, and 9 bases lay between the germline ends. Germline-derived CDR1 and CDR2 are SGHTA and FQGNSA. The CDR3 extends over 14 amino acids.

V gene TRBV6-6 combines with J gene TRBJ2-1; D is perhaps TRBD1 (5 bases). CDR3 length equals 13 residues. V shed 8 bases and J shed 0 bases, with 8 bases lying between them. The V gene's germline CDR1 is MNHNY and CDR2 SVGAGI (reference sequence). CDR3 sequence: CASGADSYNEQFF. As DNA, the CDR3 is TGTGCCAGCGGGGCCGACTCCTACAATGAGCAGTTCTTC.

As to this clone: This sample includes further DNA sequences coding for the same CDR3. This sequence joins TRBV29-1 and TRBJ2-7; D call uncertain. Trimming left V 4 bases short and J 1 base short, with 8 bases between. The CDR3 is 12 residues long. Germline CDR1 SQVTM, CDR2 ANQGSEA. The CDR3, as DNA: TGCAGCGTTGGGGCAGGTTCCTACGAGCAGTACTTC. As protein: CSVGAGSYEQYF.

This chain uses TRBV19 with TRBJ2-1; 7 bases line up with TRBD2. V was pared by 7 bases and J by 12 bases, with 15 bases of the junction left unmatched. The CDR3 has 14 amino acids. Germline V CDR1 and CDR2: LNHDA, SQIVND (reference sequence). This CDR3 is CASIGTMDGLGQFF. DNA for the CDR3: TGTGCCAGTATTGGGACTATGGATGGATTGGGGCAGTTCTTC.

The chain uses TRBV2 and TRBJ1-2; D remains unclear. V lost 4 bases to trimming and J lost 8 bases, with 17 bases between them. The V gene's germline CDR1 is SNHLY and CDR2 FYNNEI. This CDR3 has 14 amino acids. The CDR3 nucleotides are TGTGCCAGCAGTGCAAGTCAGACTATGGAAGGCTACACCTTC. This codes for CASSASQTMEGYTF.

This clone was seen just once. The gene calls are TRBV7-9 and TRBJ2-1; 13 bases are shared with TRBD2. V was pared by 4 bases and J by 13 bases, with 10 bases of the junction left unmatched. This CDR3 is built from 15 residues. Germline loops: CDR1 SEHNR, CDR2 FQNEAQ (reference sequence). The DNA of the CDR3 is TGTGCCAGCAGCTCAGCACTAGCGGGAGGGCAGCGACAGTTCTTC. Residues: CASSSALAGGQRQFF. Drawing the rest from reference TRBV7-9 and TRBJ2-1, the complete variable domain is DTGVSQNPRHKITKRGQNVTFRCDPISEHNRLYWYRQTLGQGPEFLTYFQNEAQLEKSRLLSDRFSAERPKGSFSTLEIQRTEQGDSAMYLCASSSALAGGQRQFFGPGTRLTVL.

V is TRBV2 and J is TRBJ2-5, with D perhaps TRBD1 or TRBD2 (5 bases each). Trimming cost V 10 bases and J 2 bases, with 20 bases left between them. The germline gives CDR1 SNHLY, CDR2 FYNNEI. This CDR3 has 15 amino acids. The CDR3 coding sequence is TGTGCCACTTCCCGGGACCCGGGCCTACAAGAGACCCAGTACTTC. It encodes CATSRDPGLQETQYF.

The rearrangement joins TRBV4-2 to TRBJ2-2; 10 bases align to TRBD2. The CDR3 spans 17 residues. Germline CDR1 reads LGHNA; CDR2 reads YNFKEQ. V lost 3 bases and J lost 6; bases outside the gene matches: 10. This CDR3 is CASSQQLAGGGPGELFF. DNA of the CDR3: TGTGCCAGCAGCCAGCAGTTAGCGGGAGGCGGTCCCGGGGAGCTGTTTTTT.

This chain uses TRBV5-3 with TRBJ1-2; D perhaps matches TRBD1 (5 bases). TRBV5-3 counts as an open reading frame of uncertain function. CDR3 length: 16 residues. V was trimmed by 7 bases and J by 5 bases, leaving 24 bases between them. The CDR3 region is CARGGETDTIRYGYTF. Here the CDR3 DNA reads TGTGCCAGAGGCGGAGAGACAGACACTATTCGTTATGGCTACACCTTC.

The gene calls are TRBV28 and TRBJ1-5, with 10 nucleotides matching TRBD1. V was pared by 3 bases and J by 2 bases, with 4 bases of the junction left unmatched. CDR1 is MDHEN, CDR2 SYDVKM, per germline. The CDR3 spans 16 residues. The CDR3 loop is CASSFDRGQRNQPQHF. CDR3 coding DNA: TGTGCCAGCAGTTTTGACAGGGGGCAACGCAATCAGCCCCAGCATTTT.